This TCR beta chain appears in the sequencing data of a study of blood T cell repertoires in COVID-19. Looking at the study overall: Sources were T cells, B-cell-depleted T cells, or PBMCs; the material itself was cDNA or gDNA.

The CDR3 runs 15 residues. Per the germline V gene, CDR1 is MGHDK and CDR2 is SYGVNS. Trimming took 5 bases from V and 3 from J, leaving 14 bases between them. In the authors' methods: How many nucleated cells were present was estimated from reference gene primer amplification. Profiling relied on immunoSEQ multiplex PCR, and the TCRdb table lists in-frame clones only, not all of them. V and J calls and clone size are given by that table; D and trimming were obtained from the DNA. The top ten clones hold roughly 2.5% of a sample with 210,000 or so clones, about 88% of them seen once. The sequenced sample consisted of peripheral blood. V and J are TRBV25-1 and TRBJ1-3, with a possible D match to TRBD1 (6 bases). The clonotype was recovered from an older woman with acute or convalescent COVID-19. The CDR3 DNA sequence: TGTGCCAGCAGTCCTCACAGGGTGGGTGGAAACACCATATATTTT. It codes for CASSPHRVGGNTIYF.